Below, one T cell receptor (beta chain) is given with its context. Its antigen is as yet unknown. The sample originates from a study of cytomegalovirus exposure and HLA in healthy donors. Clones were sequenced by immunoSEQ multiplex PCR, and TCRdb holds only the in-frame ones, with some missing. Of around 160,000 clones in the sample, about 90% were seen once. CDR1 is WSHSY, CDR2 SAAADI, per germline. The length of the CDR3 is 14 residues. The germline V and J ends were trimmed by 0 bases and 2 bases, with 8 bases remaining between them. General observations from the study: Subsequent analysis showed first-cohort TCR clusters tending to co-occur in 120 validation repertoires. Across donors, most TCRs were seen rarely, yet some public ones were widespread. Cytomegalovirus association was listed for 150 or so TCR beta chains.

The specimen sequenced was PBMCs. The gene calls are TRBV10-2 and TRBJ2-7; a possible D gene is TRBD1 (5 bases). The TCR comes from a woman younger than 30 in good health and CMV-seropositive. The CDR3 sequence: CASSESWGPYEQYF. DNA of the CDR3: TGCGCCAGCAGTGAGTCGTGGGGCCCCTACGAGCAGTACTTC.